This T cell receptor beta chain was found in a study of T cell responses to AZD1222 COVID-19 vaccine. Worth noting for this clone: The target antigen is unknown.

Study-wide points: Of the AZD1222 recipients, only 5 to 7 were seropositive at baseline.

V shed 6 bases and J shed 5 bases, with 11 bases lying between them. Germline CDR1 and CDR2: LGHDT and YNNKEL (reference sequence). CDR3 length: 14 residues. The data were produced by immunoSEQ multiplex PCR, yet TCRdb's version contains in-frame clones alone and is incomplete. The table includes 100,000 to 150,000 clones, around 83% detected once. The source of this sequence is an adult who received the AZD1222 COVID-19 vaccine. This chain connects TRBV3-1 (or the pseudogene TRBV3-2) to TRBJ1-6; D gene uncertain. The material was peripheral blood, obtained 28 days after the second AZD1222 dose. The CDR3 coding sequence is TGTGCCAGCAGTCTCGGACCGGATAATTCACCCCTCCACTTT. Translating gives CASSLGPDNSPLHF.